Below, 10 T cell receptor beta chains from the same sample are listed, as sequenced in a study of glioma-infiltrating T cells after dendritic cell vaccination. Time point indicated: after dendritic cell vaccination, including at tumor progression/relapse. Data came from immunoSEQ multiplex PCR; TCRdb stores just in-frame clones and leaves some out. The sample contains approximately 85,000 clones, 85% of which appear only once. The sample was blood, taken after dendritic cell vaccination. All receptors derive from a human donor with glioblastoma.

The V call is TRBV2, the J call TRBJ1-2, with D maybe TRBD1 (5 bases). Per the germline V gene, CDR1 is SNHLY and CDR2 is FYNNEI. The CDR3 loop spans 12 amino acids. Between the trimmed V and J ends, which lost 5 bases and 2 bases, there was a span of 6 bases. The chain's CDR3 is CASSQGNYGYTF. The CDR3 bases are TGTGCCAGCAGTCAGGGAAACTATGGCTACACCTTC.

Regarding this clone: The junction departs from germline at one end; a sequencing error may be responsible. The chain joins TRBV2 to TRBJ1-5, with 8 positions matching TRBD1. Germline values: CDR1 SNHLY, CDR2 FYNNEI. The CDR3 extends over 15 amino acids. The chain's CDR3 is CASSGGQASDQPQHF. The CDR3 DNA is TGTGCCAGCAGTGGGGGACAGGCTAGCGATCAGCCCCAGCATTTT.

The sample holds a few counts of this clone. V and J are TRBV18 and TRBJ2-5; TRBD2 might be the D (5 bases). The CDR3 is 14 amino acids. V lost 2 bases and J lost 6, with 13 bases in between. Germline V gene sequence: CDR1 KGHSH, CDR2 LQKENI. The CDR3 nucleotides read TGTGCCAGCTCACCAGGGCTAGAGGGCCAGACCCAGTACTTC. Translating it yields CASSPGLEGQTQYF.

The rearrangement uses TRBV27 and TRBJ2-1; TRBD2 might be the D (6 bases). The CDR3 is 13 residues long. Germline CDR1 and CDR2: MNHEY and SMNVEV (reference sequence). V was shortened by 3 bases and J by 10 bases, with 13 bases between the two germline ends. CDR3 DNA: TGTGCCAGCAGTTTTGGAGGGGAGCTCGAGCAGTTCTTC. It codes for CASSFGGELEQFF.

The chain carries TRBV7-2 and TRBJ2-3; 14 nucleotides align to TRBD2. V lost 7 bases, J lost 5 bases, and 5 bases stayed unmatched. The length of the CDR3 is 15 residues. Germline V lookup: CDR1 SGHTA, CDR2 FQGNSA. The CDR3 spells CASKEGLAGVDTQYF. CDR3 nucleotides: TGTGCCAGCAAAGAGGGACTAGCGGGGGTAGATACGCAGTATTTT.

The CDR3: CASSIGGQGGQPQHF. DNA for the CDR3: TGTGCCAGTAGTATAGGTGGACAGGGCGGTCAGCCCCAGCATTTT. The V and J genes are TRBV19 and TRBJ1-5; 8 bases are a match to TRBD1. The length of the CDR3 is 15 residues. Trimming cost V 1 base and J 6 bases; bases outside gene matches: 5. Germline CDR1 is LNHDA and CDR2 is SQIVND (reference sequence).

Only one count was recorded for this clone. The chain joins TRBV30 to TRBJ2-7; 7 bases fit TRBD2. The CDR3 has 11 amino acids. After removal of 7 bases from V and 7 bases from J, the junction contained 7 bases not matched to a gene. Germline CDR1 and CDR2: GTSNPN and SVGIG (reference sequence). CDR3 DNA sequence: TGTGCCTTCAGCGGGCGGGGGGAGCAGTACTTC. Translated, it gives CAFSGRGEQYF.

The chain combines TRBV5-4 with TRBJ2-3, with TRBD2 matching over 7 bases. V lost 2 bases and J lost 5; bases outside the gene matches: 5. Germline CDR1 SGHNT, CDR2 YYREEE (reference sequence). The length of the CDR3 is 14 residues. The CDR3 region is CASSFATSLDTQYF. In nucleotides, the CDR3 is TGTGCCAGCAGCTTCGCGACTAGCCTAGATACGCAGTATTTT.

The chain has TRBV7-3 and TRBJ2-3, with 10 bases matching TRBD1. The CDR3 covers 17 residues. With V trimmed by 3 bases and J by 5 bases, 11 bases remained unmatched. From germline, CDR1 is SGHTA and CDR2 FQGTGA. The CDR3 DNA follows: TGTGCCAGCAGCTTGCGGCCCGGGACAGGGGTTGGAGATACGCAGTATTTT. Translated, it gives CASSLRPGTGVGDTQYF.

This clone appeared a single time. The chain carries TRBV11-1 and TRBJ2-7, with 7 nucleotides matching TRBD2. CDR1 is SGHAT and CDR2 is FQDESV in the germline V gene (reference sequence). The CDR3 has 13 amino acids. After removal of 5 bases from V and 3 bases from J, the junction contained 4 bases not matched to a gene. CDR3 region: CASSPSGDYEQYF. The CDR3 bases are TGTGCCAGCAGCCCCAGCGGGGACTACGAGCAGTACTTC.